This TCR beta chain was profiled in a study of blood T cells in healthy people across ages. Findings of the study overall: TCR beta diversity, measured per million T cells, fell in a roughly linear way with age.

This clonotype came up a few times. Its target is not known. Isolated per sample were at least 6 million PBMCs. Using a J-beta primer mix together with a sample-barcoded 5' primer, a second PCR was run for roughly 7 to 12 cycles. Each CDR3 protein is one row after TCRdb ran MiXCR on the 5' RACE reads. The sample has over 1,500,000 distinct CDR3 sequences, 39% seen once. Trimming cost V 1 base and J 0 bases, with 8 bases left between them. Germline-derived CDR1 and CDR2 are SGHRS and YFSETQ. The CDR3 has 16 residues. The source of this sequence is a human donor in good health. The chain combines TRBV5-1 with TRBJ2-6; D not resolved. Specimen: blood. DNA for the CDR3: TGCGCCAGCAGCTTGTTACCATCCTCTGGGGCCAACGTCCTGACTTTC. Translating gives CASSLLPSSGANVLTF.